This TCR beta chain was obtained from a study of T cell responses to AZD1222 COVID-19 vaccine (dated by TCRdb to the early 2020s). The study in broad terms: A total of over 230 trial participants underwent TCR sequencing, of whom 200 to 220 had received two doses of AZD1222 and about 25 had received two doses of the MenACWY control vaccine. Trial participants were enrolled into age subgroups of 18-55, 56-69 and 70-plus years, which contained about 150, 27 and 61 TCR-sequenced participants, respectively.

The CDR3 regions of human TCRbeta chains were analyzed by immunosequencing. Regarding the original processing steps: TCRs in the repertoires were compared against a reference library of SARS-CoV-2-specific TCRs that had been generated with the MIRA antigen-specificity platform. Breadth meant the fraction of unique TCRs that were SARS-CoV-2-associated, whereas depth meant the fraction of total T cells that were SARS-CoV-2-associated. Using the MIRA data, each spike-specific TCR was mapped to the spike region that the TCR reacts to and placed in a CD4 or CD8 class. Log10-transformed breadth and depth values were compared by one-way ANOVA with Sidak's multiple comparisons tests. In TCRdb, the immuneACCESS table is reduced to in-frame sequences with V and J assigned. These tables do not hold every clone; where another copy was compared, an unresolved V gene accounts for under half, and the others remain unexplained. D and trimming come from the DNA, and the V and J calls and clone size come from that table. The sample table holds about 140,000 clones, of which roughly 91% were seen once. About 3.4% of the sample is held by the ten biggest clonotypes.

This specimen's time point label, interpreted: about 28 days (+/-7) after the second vaccine dose. AZD1222 recipients with second doses at about 4 weeks or about 12 weeks were pooled, because spike-specific TCR depth and breadth did not differ between schedules. The vaccinee samples were drawn from two UK trials, COV001 and COV002, one of which was a single-blind randomized controlled phase 2/3 trial testing AZD1222 (ChAdOx1 nCoV-19) in healthy adults. For TCRbeta chain sequencing, PBMC samples from trial participants were taken at day 0 and at day 28 after the second dose. V drops 3 bases and J drops 8 bases, leaving 18 bases in between. Reading the germline V gene gives CDR1 SNHLY and CDR2 FYNNEI. Including the terminal cysteine and phenylalanine, the CDR3 comprises 15 residues. Solely the CDR3 DNA is kept, with 45 bases framed from the first base. Overall results and qualifications from the work: Conclusions about previously exposed vaccinees were limited because only six AZD1222 recipients were SARS-CoV-2 seropositive at baseline. Vaccine-associated CD4 TCRs spanned the whole spike protein, with dominant responses in regions 160-218 and 743-854. After two AZD1222 doses, spike-specific TCR breadth and depth were significantly higher than at day 0 and than in MenACWY recipients. Reportedly, close to half of the unique spike-specific TCRs recognized epitopes lying outside the regions that are mutated in the B.1.351 and B.1.1.7 variants. In the small 56-69-year group, the increase in depth fell short of significance, most likely because of low power. Because no day 14 peak-response samples were available, repertoires were characterized only after the peak T cell response. Most participants were white British and females outnumbered males, and the authors suggested that clonal diversity may have been underestimated.

This clone has only a few counts. Which antigen it targets is not known. Base qualities are not provided; no much larger clone lies one nucleotide away. Sample: peripheral blood, taken 28 days after the second AZD1222 dose. Rearrangement joined TRBV2 to TRBJ2-3; confidence is insufficient to name the D gene. The sequence was collected from an adult who received the AZD1222 COVID-19 vaccine. The CDR3 region: CASSDRVRTHGTQYF. The sequenced DNA is TGTGCCAGCAGTGACCGGGTCCGGACCCATGGTACGCAGTATTTT.